The clone carrying this TCR beta chain was seen a handful of times. Its antigen is currently unknown. The sample is drawn from a study of identical twins. Broader study findings: Out-of-frame alpha sequences shared between twins exhibited an excess of low generation probability.

TCRdb reanalysed the 5' RACE reads using MiXCR and keeps one entry per CDR3 protein. In the table there are 200,000 to 250,000 distinct CDR3 sequences, approximately 7% of which are singletons. These data were also reused for a study on yellow fever vaccine responses in identical twins.

The sequenced material came from memory (CD45RO+) T cells sorted from blood. The source of this sequence is a woman aged 18-35 years in good health.

The CDR3 reads CSVEGDRSVTDTQYF. DNA for the CDR3: TGCAGCGTTGAGGGGGACAGGTCGGTTACAGATACGCAGTATTTT. The V and J genes are TRBV29-1 and TRBJ2-3; 8 bases align to TRBD1. In germline, CDR1 is SQVTM, CDR2 ANQGSEA. The CDR3 contains 15 residues. V was clipped by 3 bases and J by 3 bases; unmatched bases: 8.